This T cell receptor (beta chain) appears in the sequencing data of a study of identical twins. The sample holds many counts of this clonotype. One entry per CDR3 protein results from TCRdb running MiXCR on the 5' RACE reads. The data contain around 570,000 distinct CDR3 sequences, over 8.5% of them singletons. These data also featured in a second study, about yellow fever vaccine responses in identical twins.

Sequencing was performed on PBMCs. This clonotype was obtained from a young woman in good health.

The CDR3 region is CASRPTGRGGDIQYF. The CDR3 nucleotides read TGCGCCAGCAGACCCACTGGGCGCGGGGGTGACATTCAGTACTTC. This rearrangement joins TRBV5-1 to TRBJ2-4; 7 nucleotides line up with TRBD2. The CDR3 extends over 15 amino acids. The V and J ends lost 5 bases and 8 bases, in that order; junction bases with no gene match: 13. Germline V gives CDR1 SGHRS, CDR2 YFSETQ.